This entry features one T cell receptor (beta chain) sequence. Antigen specificity is unknown. The germline V gene encodes CDR1 SEHNR and CDR2 FQNEAQ (reference sequence). CDR3 length: 18 residues. The data originate from a study of post-analysis software for immune sequencing data. Study-wide context: Disease trajectories encompassed relapsing-remitting, secondary progressive and progressive-relapsing multiple sclerosis.

Study conclusions and caveats: Multiple sclerosis was associated with a significant reduction in normalized Chao1 diversity relative to controls. Five TRBV segments occurring more often in patients than controls included TRBV5-6, TRBV5-1 and TRBV20-1. Samples prepared in the same batch strongly co-clustered by F measure.

The library was made from cDNA and included unique molecular identifiers. In TCRdb, the PCR reads were re-called with MiXCR into one record per CDR3 protein. The table shows roughly 400,000 distinct CDR3 sequences, with about 39% occurring only once. The specimen sequenced was blood. The genes are TRBV7-9 and TRBJ2-1; D possibly corresponds to TRBD2 (6 bases). The closer fit of TRBJ2-7 to the DNA end suggests the J call may be wrong. The TCR sequence derives from a girl aged 2 to 10 with multiple sclerosis. The CDR3 nucleotides read TGTGCCAGCAGCTTAGCAATTGGCGGGACGAGCTCCTACAATGAGCAGTACTTC. Encoded protein: CASSLAIGGTSSYNEQYF.